Listed here are 25 T cell receptor beta chains from one sample, sequenced in a study of CD4+ T cells in melanoma. Profiling relied on immunoSEQ multiplex PCR, and the TCRdb table lists in-frame clones only, not all of them. Here the sample spans more than 8,500 clones, 69% being singletons. The sample taken for sequencing was peripheral blood. The origin of the receptors is a human donor with melanoma.

This clone was seen just once. The CDR3 region is CASSLGQGGVYGYTF. The CDR3 bases are TGTGCCAGCAGCTTAGGACAGGGTGGGGTCTATGGCTACACCTTC. The V and J genes are TRBV13 and TRBJ1-2, with D possibly being TRBD1 (6 bases). The CDR3 loop spans 15 amino acids. Trimming cost V 0 bases and J 4 bases, with 12 bases left between them. Germline loops: CDR1 PRHDT, CDR2 FYEKMQ (reference sequence).

V and J are TRBV19 and TRBJ2-3; D tentatively fits TRBD1 or TRBD2 (5 bases each). The V gene lost 0 bases and the J gene lost 4 bases, with 14 bases spanning the gap. Germline CDR1 LNHDA, CDR2 SQIVND (reference sequence). The CDR3 has 16 residues. The CDR3 bases are TGTGCCAGTAGTATAGATCGTTCGGGGACCTCAGATACGCAGTATTTT. It encodes CASSIDRSGTSDTQYF.

This rearrangement joins TRBV7-3 to TRBJ2-3; TRBD2 is a possible D gene (5 bases). Trimming shortened V by 3 bases and J by 0 bases, and 7 bases separated the two germline ends. CDR1 is SGHTA and CDR2 is FQGTGA in the germline V gene. This CDR3 spans 14 amino acids. The CDR3 loop reads CASSFGGSTDTQYF. DNA of the CDR3: TGTGCCAGCAGCTTTGGCGGGAGCACAGATACGCAGTATTTT. The whole variable domain, filled in from reference TRBV7-3 and TRBJ2-3, reads GAGVSQTPSNKVTEKGKYVELRCDPISGHTALYWYRQSLGQGPEFLIYFQGTGAADDSGLPNDRFFAVRPEGSVSTLKIQRTERGDSAVYLCASSFGGSTDTQYFGPGTRLTVL.

The gene calls are TRBV10-3 and TRBJ2-7; D remains ambiguous. There are 16 residues in the CDR3. CDR1 ENHRY and CDR2 SYGVKD come from the germline V gene. V dropped 4 bases and J dropped 0 bases, with 16 bases sitting between them. The CDR3 DNA is TGTGCCATCAGTGGCACGTCGGGCAGAGACTCCTACGAGCAGTACTTC. Translated: CAISGTSGRDSYEQYF.

The V call is TRBV5-5, the J call TRBJ1-3, with D possibly TRBD1 on 5 matching bases. Germline lookup yields CDR1 SGHKS and CDR2 YYEKEE (reference sequence). V was clipped by 2 bases and J by 0 bases, with 9 bases between them. The CDR3 has 15 amino acids. In nucleotides, the CDR3 is TGTGCCAGCAGCTTCGGGGGGATCTCTGGAAACACCATATATTTT. As protein: CASSFGGISGNTIYF.

This chain connects TRBV11-2 to TRBJ2-7; D gene unclear. Germline lookup yields CDR1 SGHAT and CDR2 FQNNGV. The CDR3 has 13 amino acids. V was clipped by 1 base and J by 4 bases, with 8 bases between them. DNA of the CDR3: TGTGCCAGCAGCTTAGGCAGGTGGTACGAGCAGTACTTC. Its translation: CASSLGRWYEQYF.

This clone is medium-sized within its sample. This rearrangement joins TRBV6-4 to TRBJ1-1; TRBD1 might be the D (5 bases). The CDR3 has 14 residues. V lost 2 bases to trimming and J lost 4 bases, with 11 bases between them. CDR1 is MRHNA and CDR2 is SNTAGT in the germline V gene. The CDR3 sequence: CASSDGGPGTEAFF. The CDR3 DNA sequence: TGTGCCAGCAGTGACGGGGGTCCGGGCACTGAAGCTTTCTTT.

This chain connects TRBV25-1 to TRBJ1-2, with D maybe TRBD1 (6 bases). Germline lookup yields CDR1 MGHDK and CDR2 SYGVNS. V was pared by 3 bases and J by 7 bases, with 12 bases between. This CDR3 is 13 amino acids long. The CDR3 nucleotides read TGTGCCAGCAGTGACTACAGGGAGTTTGGCTACACCTTC. Protein product: CASSDYREFGYTF.

This clone was observed a single time. V and J are TRBV18 and TRBJ2-1; no clear D. In germline, CDR1 is KGHSH, CDR2 LQKENI. The CDR3 has 14 residues. The V end was cut by 2 bases, the J end by 2 bases, with 7 bases between. The CDR3 region has the DNA TGTGCCAGCTCACCAGGCGGACCCTACAATGAGCAGTTCTTC. Protein sequence: CASSPGGPYNEQFF.

For the CDR3, the DNA is TGTGCCAGCAGCGAGGGACAGGGTGTTACGCAGTATTTT. This gives the protein CASSEGQGVTQYF. The J gene is TRBJ2-3, the V gene TRBV2; 9 nucleotides agree with TRBD1. CDR1 and CDR2 from the germline V gene are SNHLY and FYNNEI. J gave up 8 bases and V 6 bases, and 6 bases lay outside the gene matches. The CDR3 is made up of 13 amino acids.

This chain links TRBV7-3 with TRBJ2-3, with D unresolved. Germline V lookup: CDR1 SGHTA, CDR2 FQGTGA. V lost 5 bases, J lost 2 bases, and 17 bases lay in between. CDR3 length: 16 residues. CDR3 coding DNA: TGTGCCAGCAGCCTCTCAAACATAAAGGCCACAGATACGCAGTATTTT. Residues: CASSLSNIKATDTQYF. The full variable domain, rest sourced from reference TRBV7-3 and TRBJ2-3, is GAGVSQTPSNKVTEKGKYVELRCDPISGHTALYWYRQSLGQGPEFLIYFQGTGAADDSGLPNDRFFAVRPEGSVSTLKIQRTERGDSAVYLCASSLSNIKATDTQYFGPGTRLTVL.

This clone was observed a few times. V usage is TRBV19 and J usage is TRBJ2-3; TRBD2 matches 9 bases. The CDR3 contains 16 residues. Per germline, CDR1 LNHDA and CDR2 SQIVND (reference sequence). Unmatched junction bases numbered 6, after V lost 5 bases and J lost 0 bases. The CDR3 DNA sequence: TGTGCCAGTAGTCTTACTAGCGGGTCCAGCACAGATACGCAGTATTTT. Translated, it gives CASSLTSGSSTDTQYF.

The chain links TRBV11-2 to TRBJ2-7; D is undetermined. The CDR3 is 15 amino acids. CDR1 is SGHAT and CDR2 is FQNNGV in the germline V gene. V lost 0 bases and J lost 4, with 13 bases in between. The CDR3 sequence is CASSLEATPGYEQYF. The CDR3 nucleotides read TGTGCCAGCAGCTTAGAGGCTACCCCAGGTTACGAGCAGTACTTC.

This chain connects TRBV6-6 to TRBJ2-5; D is undetermined. From germline, CDR1 is MNHNY and CDR2 SVGAGI (reference sequence). CDR3 length: 14 residues. Trimming left V 5 bases short and J 5 bases short, with 15 bases between. The CDR3 region is CASSPSSSGETQYF. The CDR3 DNA reads as TGTGCCAGCAGTCCAAGTTCCTCTGGGGAGACCCAGTACTTC.

This chain uses TRBV2 with TRBJ2-6; D may be TRBD1 (5 bases). CDR1 and CDR2 from the germline V gene are SNHLY and FYNNEI. The ends were cut back, 7 bases at V and 3 bases at J, with 13 bases in the middle. There are 15 residues in the CDR3. The CDR3 is CASKAGNSGANVLTF. As DNA, the CDR3 is TGTGCCAGCAAGGCAGGGAATAGTGGGGCCAACGTCCTGACTTTC.

The chain employs TRBV7-2 and TRBJ2-1; 8 bases fit TRBD1. The CDR3 has 15 amino acids. CDR1 and CDR2 (germline): SGHTA, FQGNSA. V trimming: 6 bases; J trimming: 9 bases; junction bases outside the gene matches: 13. CDR3 sequence (DNA): TGTGCCAGCAGTGGTACAGGGGGGTACGTCGGTGAGCAGTTCTTC. Its translation: CASSGTGGYVGEQFF.

This clone has more than one count but fewer than ten. V gene TRBV7-9 combines with J gene TRBJ1-5; D is perhaps TRBD1 (5 bases). The V gene lost 5 bases and the J gene lost 10 bases, with 9 bases spanning the gap. The length of the CDR3 is 11 residues. Germline V lookup: CDR1 SEHNR, CDR2 FQNEAQ (reference sequence). CDR3 loop: CASSTGGPQHF. CDR3 bases: TGTGCCAGCAGCACCGGGGGTCCCCAGCATTTT.

The chain has TRBV6-1 and TRBJ1-1; 7 bases map to TRBD1. The germline V gene has CDR1 MNHNS and CDR2 SASEGT. The CDR3 runs to 14 residues. J gave up 4 bases and V 4 bases, and 6 bases lay outside the gene matches. CDR3 in amino acids: CASSATGSGTEAFF. For the CDR3, the DNA is TGTGCCAGCAGTGCGACAGGGTCGGGCACTGAAGCTTTCTTT.

The rearrangement uses TRBV11-2 and TRBJ2-7, with D tentatively TRBD2 (6 bases). The V end lost 6 bases, the J end lost 3 bases, and 9 bases lay between the germline ends. From germline, CDR1 is SGHAT and CDR2 FQNNGV. The CDR3 has 12 residues. The CDR3 region has the DNA TGTGCCAGCAGTCCGGACTACTACGAGCAGTACTTC. Its translation is CASSPDYYEQYF.

The chain combines TRBV7-9 with TRBJ2-6, with TRBD1 identical over 8 bases. The V gene end was trimmed by 5 bases and the J gene end by 3 bases; junction bases not matched to a gene: 3. Per germline, CDR1 SEHNR and CDR2 FQNEAQ (reference sequence). The CDR3 length is 15 residues. The CDR3 reads CASSGQGGGANVLTF. The CDR3 coding sequence is TGTGCCAGCAGCGGACAGGGAGGTGGGGCCAACGTCCTGACTTTC. Variable domain in full (rest from reference TRBV7-9 and TRBJ2-6): DTGVSQNPRHKITKRGQNVTFRCDPISEHNRLYWYRQTLGQGPEFLTYFQNEAQLEKSRLLSDRFSAERPKGSFSTLEIQRTEQGDSAMYLCASSGQGGGANVLTFGAGSRLTVL.

This chain connects TRBV7-8 to TRBJ1-6; 12 positions agree with TRBD1. Looked up from germline, CDR1 is SGHVS and CDR2 is FQNEAQ. The CDR3 is 16 amino acids. V lost 5 bases, J lost 6 bases, and 5 bases stayed unmatched. The DNA of the CDR3 is TGTGCCAGCAGCCGGGGACAGGGGGCCCTTAATTCACCCCTCCACTTT. The encoded protein is CASSRGQGALNSPLHF.

The chain is built from TRBV7-9 and TRBJ1-2; 7 nucleotides match TRBD1. This CDR3 region has 12 residues. Losses at the gene ends were 4 bases for V and 5 bases for J; bases not matched to a gene: 1. Germline CDR1 reads SEHNR; CDR2 reads FQNEAQ (reference sequence). For the CDR3, the DNA is TGTGCCAGCAGCTCGACAGGGTATGGCTACACCTTC. Protein: CASSSTGYGYTF. The full variable domain, rest sourced from reference TRBV7-9 and TRBJ1-2, is DTGVSQNPRHKITKRGQNVTFRCDPISEHNRLYWYRQTLGQGPEFLTYFQNEAQLEKSRLLSDRFSAERPKGSFSTLEIQRTEQGDSAMYLCASSSTGYGYTFGSGTRLTVV.

This chain links TRBV29-1 with TRBJ1-1; TRBD1 might be the D (5 bases). The germline V gene has CDR1 SQVTM and CDR2 ANQGSEA. V lost 4 bases, J lost 4 bases, and 13 bases lay in between. The CDR3 is 13 residues long. The CDR3 nucleotides are TGCAGCGTTGTGGGGGTTGAGGGCACTGAAGCTTTCTTT. Protein product: CSVVGVEGTEAFF.

The chain couples TRBV27 to TRBJ2-7, with TRBD1 identical over 8 bases. This CDR3 comprises 14 residues. V was clipped by 7 bases and J by 4 bases; unmatched bases: 9. Germline assignment: CDR1 MNHEY and CDR2 SMNVEV (reference sequence). This chain's CDR3 is CASTSGTGMYEQYF. The DNA of the CDR3 is TGTGCCAGCACCTCCGGGACAGGCATGTACGAGCAGTACTTC.

Relative to its sample, this clone is medium-sized (0.01 to 0.1%). The chain links TRBV19 to TRBJ2-3; 11 bases fit TRBD2. CDR3 length: 14 residues. The germline CDR1 and CDR2 sequences are LNHDA and SQIVND (reference sequence). V was clipped by 5 bases and J by 4 bases; unmatched bases: 2. For the CDR3, the DNA is TGTGCCAGTAGTCAGACTAGCGGGGCAGATACGCAGTATTTT. Translating it yields CASSQTSGADTQYF.